This T cell receptor (beta chain) was sequenced in a study of molecular identifiers for immune sequencing clone quantification. This clonotype was counted a few times. Its antigen remains unknown. This sequence may be a read error, since a much larger clone differs from it by one base. The CDR3 sequence is 14 residues long. V dropped 8 bases and J dropped 6 bases, with 17 bases sitting between them. Germline-derived CDR1 and CDR2 are SEHNR and FQNEAQ (reference sequence). TCRdb analysed the PCR reads with MiXCR anew, one entry per CDR3 protein. Found here are approximately 90,000 distinct CDR3 sequences, around 24% of them singletons; the top ten hold 0.94%. Sequencing libraries of naive CD8 cells derived from around 20,000 to 990,000 sorted cells with 10%, 30% or 50% RNA. Naive CD8 T cells were sorted as CD8+CD4-CCR7+CD45RA+. Study observations and caveats: Over 97% of effector molecules, but under 1% in naive cells, were held by clones with more than 20 RNA copies.

Sample: naive CD8+ T cells from blood, with Jurkat cell RNA spiked in. The subset here: FACS-sorted CD8+CD4-CCR7+CD45RA+ naive T cells. The V call is TRBV7-9, the J call TRBJ2-4; D unclear. The TCR originated in a human donor in good health. Some libraries in this study had Jurkat cell RNA spiked in. The CDR3 protein is CASGPPRKPNIQYF. The CDR3 DNA is TGTGCCAGCGGCCCACCCCGTAAACCAAACATTCAGTACTTC.